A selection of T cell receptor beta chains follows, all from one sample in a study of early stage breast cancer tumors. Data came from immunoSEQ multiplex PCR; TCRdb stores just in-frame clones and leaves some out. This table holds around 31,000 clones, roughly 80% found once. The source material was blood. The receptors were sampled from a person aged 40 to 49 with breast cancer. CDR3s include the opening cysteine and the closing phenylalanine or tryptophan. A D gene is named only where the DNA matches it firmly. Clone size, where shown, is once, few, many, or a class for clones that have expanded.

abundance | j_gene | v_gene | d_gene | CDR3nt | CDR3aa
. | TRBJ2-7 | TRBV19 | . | TGTGCCAGTAGTCGACTAGGGACCTACGAGCAGTACTTC | CASSRLGTYEQYF
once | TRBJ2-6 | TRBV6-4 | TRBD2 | TGTGCCAGCAGTGACTCGGGGGGGACTGGGGCCAACGTCCTGACTTTC | CASSDSGGTGANVLTF
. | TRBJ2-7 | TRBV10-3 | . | TGTGCCATCAGTGAGGTCAGGGTCAGGACCTACGAGCAGTACTTC | CAISEVRVRTYEQYF
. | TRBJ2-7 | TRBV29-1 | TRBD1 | TGCAGCGCGGGACAGACCAGTTGGGAGCAGTACTTC | CSAGQTSWEQYF
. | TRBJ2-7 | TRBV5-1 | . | TGCGCCAGCAGCTTGGTGGCGCTTTCCTACGAGCAGTACTTC | CASSLVALSYEQYF
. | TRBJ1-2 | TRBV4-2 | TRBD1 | TGTGCCAGCAGCCAAGGGGACAGGGGTTATGGCTACACCTTC | CASSQGDRGYGYTF
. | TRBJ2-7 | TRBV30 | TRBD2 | TGTGCCTGGAGTCCCGGGACTAGCGGGAGGGAGTACTTC | CAWSPGTSGREYF
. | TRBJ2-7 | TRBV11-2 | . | TGTGCCAGCAGCGTAAGGGGGGGGAGCTCCTACGAGCAGTACTTC | CASSVRGGSSYEQYF
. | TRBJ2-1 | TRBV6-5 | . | TGTGCCAGCAGTTATAGTCTTGATGAGCAGTTCTTC | CASSYSLDEQFF
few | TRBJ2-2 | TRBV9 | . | TGTGCCAGCAGCGTAGGAACGGTCGGGGAGCTGTTTTTT | CASSVGTVGELFF
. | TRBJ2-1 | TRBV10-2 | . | TGCGCCAGCTGCCCCCCAGGAGCTGGCAATGAGCAGTTCTTC | CASCPPGAGNEQFF
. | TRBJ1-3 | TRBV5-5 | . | TGTGCCAGCAGCATACCACCTGGAAACACCATATATTTT | CASSIPPGNTIYF
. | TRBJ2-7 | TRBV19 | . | TGTGCCAGTAGTATTCGAGAGGGTAACTACGAGCAGTACTTC | CASSIREGNYEQYF
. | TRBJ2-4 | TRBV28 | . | TGTGCCAGCAGTTTATCAAGCGGGACAGTAGCCAAAAACATTCAGTACTTC | CASSLSSGTVAKNIQYF
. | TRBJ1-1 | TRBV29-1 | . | TGCAGCGTTGCTACGGCCGCGATAGGCACTGAAGCTTTCTTT | CSVATAAIGTEAFF
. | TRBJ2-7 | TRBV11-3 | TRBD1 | TGTGCCAGCAGCTTACAACCCGGACAGGGGAGCTACGAGCAGTACTTC | CASSLQPGQGSYEQYF
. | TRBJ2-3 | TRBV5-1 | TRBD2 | TGCGCCAGCAGCTTGGTGGCGGGAGCGGGAGTAGATACGCAGTATTTT | CASSLVAGAGVDTQYF
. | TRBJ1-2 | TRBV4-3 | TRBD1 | TGCGCCAGCAGCCAAGATCGGACAGGAACATTCTATGGCTACACCTTC | CASSQDRTGTFYGYTF
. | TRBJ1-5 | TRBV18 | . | TGTGCCAGCTCACCGACTCCGACGGGGCATCAGCCCCAGCATTTT | CASSPTPTGHQPQHF
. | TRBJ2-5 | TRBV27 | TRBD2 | TGTGCCAGCAGTTTAGGTAGCGGGAGAAGAGACGAGAAGGGGAAGACCCAGTACTTC | CASSLGSGRRDEKGKTQYF
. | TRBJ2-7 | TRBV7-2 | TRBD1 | TGTGCCAGCAGCTCGGACAGGGGGAGCTACGAGCAGTACTTC | CASSSDRGSYEQYF
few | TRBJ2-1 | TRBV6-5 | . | TGTGCCAGCAGGGAGGGGGAGGGCCCCTTTAGTGAGCAGTTCTTC | CASREGEGPFSEQFF
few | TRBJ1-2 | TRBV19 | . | TGTGCCAGTAGTATAAGTCCCCCAGTCTATGGCTACACCTTC | CASSISPPVYGYTF
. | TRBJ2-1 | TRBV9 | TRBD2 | TGTGCCAGCAGTCTAGGATCGGGGGGGGGTGCTAAGCAGTTCTTC | CASSLGSGGGAKQFF
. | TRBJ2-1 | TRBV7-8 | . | TGTGCCAGCGGGACTCGCGGGAAAAACTCCTACAATGAGCAGTTCTTC | CASGTRGKNSYNEQFF
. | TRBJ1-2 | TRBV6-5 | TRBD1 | TGTGCCAGCAGACAGGGGGCAGGAGGCTACACCTTC | CASRQGAGGYTF
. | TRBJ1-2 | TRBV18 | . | TGTGCCAGCTCACCCCCAGGGACCCCCTATGGCTACACCTTC | CASSPPGTPYGYTF
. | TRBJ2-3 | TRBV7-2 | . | TGTGCCAGCAGCTTAGTTCCTGGGACAGATACGCAGTATTTT | CASSLVPGTDTQYF
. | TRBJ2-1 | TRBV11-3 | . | TGTGCCAGCAGCTTCGGGGGTTACAATGAGCAGTTCTTC | CASSFGGYNEQFF
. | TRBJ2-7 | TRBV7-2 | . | TGTGCCAGCAGCTTCTCACTTCTATACGAGCAGTACTTC | CASSFSLLYEQYF
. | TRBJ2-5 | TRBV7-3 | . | TGTGCCAGCAGCTTAACCGGGACGGATAAAGAGACCCAGTACTTC | CASSLTGTDKETQYF
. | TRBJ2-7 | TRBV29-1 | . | TGCAGCGCCTCCCTCCGGGCAACAGGGAGATTAACCTACGAGCAGTACTTC | CSASLRATGRLTYEQYF
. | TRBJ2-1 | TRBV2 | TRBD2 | TGTGCCAGCAGTGTTGCGGGAGTGCGCAATGAGCAGTTCTTC | CASSVAGVRNEQFF
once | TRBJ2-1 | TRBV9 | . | TGTGCCAGCAGCGTAGCTCAGGGAGTAGGTGGTGAGCAGTTCTTC | CASSVAQGVGGEQFF
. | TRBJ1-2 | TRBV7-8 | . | TGTGCCAGCAGTTTATGGGGTGGCTATGGCTACACCTTC | CASSLWGGYGYTF
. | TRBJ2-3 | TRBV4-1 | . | TGCGCCAGCAGCCAAGTTAACCTTGTATCCACAGATACGCAGTATTTT | CASSQVNLVSTDTQYF
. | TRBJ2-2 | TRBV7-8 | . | TGTGCCAGCAGCTTAGGTCAGGGTATCGGGGAGCTGTTTTTT | CASSLGQGIGELFF
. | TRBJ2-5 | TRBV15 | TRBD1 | TGTGCCACCAGCACCAGACAGGGGTTTGGAGAGACCCAGTACTTC | CATSTRQGFGETQYF
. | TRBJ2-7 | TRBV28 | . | TGTGCCAGCAGTCCTATAAGGGGGTCTAGCGGTTCCTACGAGCAGTACTTC | CASSPIRGSSGSYEQYF
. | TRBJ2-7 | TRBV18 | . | TGTGCCAGCTCACCAATGGACGCCTCAGAGGGGTACGAGCAGTACTTC | CASSPMDASEGYEQYF
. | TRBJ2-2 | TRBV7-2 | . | TGTGCCAGCAGCCCACAGGATTCCGGGGAGCTGTTTTTT | CASSPQDSGELFF
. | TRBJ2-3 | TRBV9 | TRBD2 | TGTGCCAGCAGCGAGGGACTAGAACTCACAGATACGCAGTATTTT | CASSEGLELTDTQYF
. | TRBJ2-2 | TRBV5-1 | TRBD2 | TGCGCCAGCAGCAAGGGACTAGCGGTGAACACCGGGGAGCTGTTTTTT | CASSKGLAVNTGELFF
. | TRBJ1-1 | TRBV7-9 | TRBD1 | TGTGCCAGCAGCCCGGGACAGATGAACACTGAAGCTTTCTTT | CASSPGQMNTEAFF
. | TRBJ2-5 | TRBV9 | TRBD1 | TGTGCCAGCAGCGTAGAGCCCCACAGGGGCCAAGAGACCCAGTACTTC | CASSVEPHRGQETQYF